The subject of this entry is one T cell receptor (beta chain). It lacks a known antigen. The input lacks base qualities; no much larger clone sits a single base away. For TCR beta library preparation, approximately 2 micrograms of genomic DNA was extracted from cryopreserved PBMCs. Longitudinal blood samples from CLL patients on ibrutinib monotherapy underwent high-throughput TCR beta sequencing. The patients took part in an open-label, single-center phase 2 trial of ibrutinib monotherapy. These data belong to a study of cytotoxic CD8 clonotypes in ibrutinib-treated CLL (dated by TCRdb to the early 2020s). Turning to the overall study: The cohort had eleven to twelve relapsed/refractory and around 15 treatment-naive patients; 17 to 18 were IGHV unmutated. Response samples were obtained after a median of approximately twelve months of treatment, with a range of roughly 6 to 40 months. Samples averaged approximately 260,000 productive templates and about 94,000 productive rearrangements. Cryopreserved peripheral blood mononuclear cells were obtained before treatment, at response, and at either sustained remission or disease progression. Responses were partial in around 25 patients and complete in 2; after median around 66 months follow-up, about 14 stayed in remission and roughly twelve progressed. Every sample from remission and from progressive disease was obtained while the patients were still on ibrutinib. Of the 90 or so participants in the trial, 25 to 30 had longitudinal samples available.

Broader findings and caveats from the paper: Public clonotypes were found to be uncommon and were observed to contract or remain stable during treatment; the increase in clonality was shown to reflect expansion of private clonotypes at ibrutinib response. Sampling times were not matched between sustained-remission and progressing patients, and lymph node repertoires were not studied. Baseline clonality exceeded that of age-matched healthy donors and correlated strongly with circulating CD8+ T-cell counts. Clonality increased at ibrutinib response, stayed stable in sustained remission, and fell back toward baseline at progression.

The CDR3 covers 16 residues, taking in both the cysteine and the phenylalanine. The sequence is cut down to CDR3 DNA, 48 bases in frame from base 1. From the germline V gene, CDR1 is MNHEY and CDR2 is SVGAGI. V is shortened by 2 bases, J by 5 bases, and the region joining them spans 16 bases. A MiSeq instrument was used for deep resolution sequencing, which targeted depths ranging from 1 in 1 million up to 1 in 200,000 T cells, with coverage averaging 10x for each clonotype. The immunoSEQ hsTCRB Kit was used to generate TCR beta libraries. The original pipeline was this. The data were analyzed with ImmunoSEQ Analyzer and ImmunoSEQ Data Assistant, and V, D and J gene assignments followed IMGT definitions. Clonality, which ranges from 0 to 1, was calculated by subtracting the normalized Shannon entropy of productive rearrangement frequencies from one. Public clonotype analysis was restricted to overrepresented clonotypes comprising at least 0.05% of each patient's repertoire. Some 13 age-matched healthy donor repertoires from immuneACCESS served as clonality controls. The source is immuneACCESS, and TCRdb retained only in-frame sequences with V and J called. Part of the clones is not carried over; for the studies checked, unresolved V genes explain less than half of this, and the remainder is unexplained. Clonal size and the V and J genes are those of that table, whereas D and trimming came from the DNA. The sample has over 140,000 clones on record, over 75% of them singletons. 6.5% to 8% of the sample goes to the ten largest clones.

The input for sequencing was PBMCs, taken after 36 months of ibrutinib treatment. Recombination linked TRBV6-5 to TRBJ2-1; the D gene could be either TRBD1 or TRBD2, each agreeing at 5 bases. The sequence came from a human donor with chronic lymphocytic leukemia. CDR3 region: CASSYMNQGSDNEQFF. The DNA reads TGTGCCAGCAGTTACATGAACCAGGGTAGCGACAATGAGCAGTTCTTC.